A selection of T cell receptor beta chains follows, all from one sample in a study of T-cell reconstitution after alpha-beta-depleted transplantation in children. TCRdb analysed the PCR reads with MiXCR anew, one entry per CDR3 protein. The sample gives around 450,000 distinct CDR3 sequences, 15% to 20% of which show up once; less than 30% is in the top ten. The sequences come from PBMCs, mostly from graft donor cells, collected 360 days after TCRalphabeta/CD19-depleted stem cell transplant. All receptors come from a boy younger than two who had a stem cell transplant for Wiskott-Aldrich syndrome, so the T cells may come from the graft donor. CDR3s include the opening cysteine and the closing phenylalanine or tryptophan. Each record gives: V gene, J gene, CDR3 protein.

>TRBV2|TRBJ2-3
CASSEVSGSWGTDTQYF
>TRBV18|TRBJ2-4
CASSVEAKNIQYF
>TRBV4-3|TRBJ2-1
CASSQGEGWSEQFF
>TRBV7-9|TRBJ2-5
CASSSGTGHQETQYF
>TRBV5-5|TRBJ2-7
CASSKIAGATYEQYF
>TRBV27|TRBJ2-1
CASSPGSYNEQFF
>TRBV20-1|TRBJ2-1
CSASRDQGYNEQFF
>TRBV29-1|TRBJ2-2
CSVGPMTGWENTGELFF
>TRBV28|TRBJ2-1
CASSPNNEQFF
>TRBV29-1|TRBJ1-1
CSVAGTEVKAFF
>TRBV12-3/TRBV12-4|TRBJ1-5
CASSSDLYQPQHF
>TRBV20-1|TRBJ1-2
CSATYSGPFYGYTF
>TRBV7-9|TRBJ2-5
CASSPRGTSGETQYF
>TRBV12-3/TRBV12-4|TRBJ2-7
CASSFLGHKPSYEQYF
>TRBV15|TRBJ2-7
CATSSTWTDYEQYF
>TRBV7-9|TRBJ1-1
CASSFSKTNTEAFF
>TRBV20-1|TRBJ2-3
CSARAHGTSGDYSTDTQYF
>TRBV7-8|TRBJ2-3
CASSLAGETDTQYF
>TRBV5-8|TRBJ2-3
CASNSRRGQGTDTQYF
>TRBV4-1|TRBJ1-4
CASSQGVKLFF
>TRBV24-1|TRBJ2-5
CATSDLDGNFEETQYF
>TRBV15|TRBJ1-6
CATSRFPKGQINSPLHF
>TRBV20-1|TRBJ2-1
CSARDPRGDIYNEQFF
>TRBV29-1|TRBJ2-1
CSVNLAGVYNEQFF
>TRBV7-9|TRBJ2-2
CASSYPTGALNTGELFF
>TRBV5-1|TRBJ2-3
CASRWDSAPTEGQYF
>TRBV7-9|TRBJ2-7
CASSLVSVRQGAGEQYF
>TRBV29-1|TRBJ2-1
CSIRTGRLSSYNEQFF
>TRBV6-1|TRBJ1-4
CASSEWTGPNEKLFF
>TRBV5-1|TRBJ2-1
CASSLPGLAGGNNEQFF
>TRBV7-9|TRBJ1-1
CASSDTGGTEAFF
>TRBV9|TRBJ2-1
CASSVDRDPEQFF
>TRBV27|TRBJ2-2
CASSPSYPHLSATGELFF